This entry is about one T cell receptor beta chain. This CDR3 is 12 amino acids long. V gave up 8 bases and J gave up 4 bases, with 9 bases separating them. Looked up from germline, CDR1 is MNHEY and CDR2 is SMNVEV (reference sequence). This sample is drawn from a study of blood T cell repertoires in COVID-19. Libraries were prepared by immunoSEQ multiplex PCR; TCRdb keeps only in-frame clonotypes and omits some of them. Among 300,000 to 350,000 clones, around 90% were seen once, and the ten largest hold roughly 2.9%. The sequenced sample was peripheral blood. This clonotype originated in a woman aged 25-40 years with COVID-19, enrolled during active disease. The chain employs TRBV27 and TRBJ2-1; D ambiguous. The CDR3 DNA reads TGTGCCAGCGGCCTCAATTACAATGAGCAGTTCTTC. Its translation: CASGLNYNEQFF.